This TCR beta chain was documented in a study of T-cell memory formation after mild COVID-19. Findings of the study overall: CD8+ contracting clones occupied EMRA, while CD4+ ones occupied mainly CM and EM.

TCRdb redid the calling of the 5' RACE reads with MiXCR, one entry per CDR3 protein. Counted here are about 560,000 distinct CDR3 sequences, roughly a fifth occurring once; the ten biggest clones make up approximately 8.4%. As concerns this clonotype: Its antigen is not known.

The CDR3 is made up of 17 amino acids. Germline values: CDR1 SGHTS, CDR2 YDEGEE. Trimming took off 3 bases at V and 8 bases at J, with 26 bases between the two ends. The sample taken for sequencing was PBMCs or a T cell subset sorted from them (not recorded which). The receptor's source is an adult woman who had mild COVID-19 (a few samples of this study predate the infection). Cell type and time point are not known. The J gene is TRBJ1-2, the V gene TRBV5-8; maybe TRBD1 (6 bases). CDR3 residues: CASSWGHSAEGGNGYTF. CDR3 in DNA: TGTGCCAGCAGCTGGGGACACTCGGCGGAAGGAGGGAACGGCTACACCTTC.